This T cell receptor beta chain was identified during a study of T cells in Graves' hyperthyroidism and ophthalmopathy. Study observations and caveats: A model of 13 V-J pairs discriminated ophthalmopathy from stable hyperthyroidism.

Duration under 3 months, a NOSPECS grade of at least 4, and a Clinical Activity Score of at least 3 characterized the ophthalmopathy patients. Trimming left V 7 bases short and J 3 bases short, with 12 bases between. Per the germline V gene, CDR1 is MNHNS and CDR2 is SASEGT. The CDR3 loop spans 14 amino acids. RNA transcripts were the template for amplifying TCR beta CDR3 regions. Primed by the HTBI set, a first-round RT-PCR was run on the TCR CDR3. TCRdb re-called the multiplex PCR reads through MiXCR, storing one row per CDR3 protein. The table has about 410,000 distinct CDR3 sequences, about 14% seen once. As to this clonotype: Its antigen remains unknown.

The receptor was derived from a man aged 18 to 30 with Graves' ophthalmopathy. Sequences were obtained from blood. The V and J genes are TRBV6-1 and TRBJ1-4, with D possibly TRBD1 on 6 matching bases. CDR3 sequence: CASTAGVANEKLFF. The CDR3 region has the DNA TGTGCCAGCACCGCAGGGGTTGCTAATGAAAAACTGTTTTTT.